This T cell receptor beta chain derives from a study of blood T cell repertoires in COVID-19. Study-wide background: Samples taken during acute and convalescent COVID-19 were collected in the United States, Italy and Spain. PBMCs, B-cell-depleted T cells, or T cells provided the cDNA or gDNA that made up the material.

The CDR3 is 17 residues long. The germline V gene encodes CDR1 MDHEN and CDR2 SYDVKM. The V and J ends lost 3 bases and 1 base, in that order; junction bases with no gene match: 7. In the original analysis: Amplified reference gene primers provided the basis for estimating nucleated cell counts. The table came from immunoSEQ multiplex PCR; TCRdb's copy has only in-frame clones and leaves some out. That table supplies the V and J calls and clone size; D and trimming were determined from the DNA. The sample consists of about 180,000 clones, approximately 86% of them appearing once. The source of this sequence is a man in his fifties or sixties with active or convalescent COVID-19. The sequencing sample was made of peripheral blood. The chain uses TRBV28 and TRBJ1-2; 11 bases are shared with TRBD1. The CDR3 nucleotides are TGTGCCAGCAGTTTGGCGGGACAGGGGGAATATAACTATGGCTACACCTTC. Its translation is CASSLAGQGEYNYGYTF.